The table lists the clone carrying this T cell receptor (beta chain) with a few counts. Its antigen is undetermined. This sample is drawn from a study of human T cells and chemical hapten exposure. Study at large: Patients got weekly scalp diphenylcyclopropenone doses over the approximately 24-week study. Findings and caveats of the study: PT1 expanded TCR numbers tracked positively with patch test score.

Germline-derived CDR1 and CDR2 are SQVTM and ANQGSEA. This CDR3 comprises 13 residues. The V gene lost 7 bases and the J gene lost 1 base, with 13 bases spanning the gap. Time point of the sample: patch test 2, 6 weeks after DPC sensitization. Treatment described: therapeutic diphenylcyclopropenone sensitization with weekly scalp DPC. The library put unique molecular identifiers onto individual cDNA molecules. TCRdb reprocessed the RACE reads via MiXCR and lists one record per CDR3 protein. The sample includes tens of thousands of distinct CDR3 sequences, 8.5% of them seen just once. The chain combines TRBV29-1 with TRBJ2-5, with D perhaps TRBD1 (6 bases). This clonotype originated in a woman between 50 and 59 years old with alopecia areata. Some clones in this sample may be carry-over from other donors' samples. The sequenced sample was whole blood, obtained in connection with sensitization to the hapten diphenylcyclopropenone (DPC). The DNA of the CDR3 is TGCAGCGGTGGAACAGGGACCCAAGAGACCCAGTACTTC. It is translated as CSGGTGTQETQYF.